Listed here are 20 T cell receptor beta chains from one sample, sequenced in a study of response to subunit inactivated influenza vaccine. TCRdb itself ran the RT-PCR reads through MiXCR, one entry per CDR3 protein. The data show roughly 500,000 distinct CDR3 sequences, approximately 15% seen once. Sample: CD4+ T cells sorted from PBMCs, taken about 24 months after vaccination. These receptors all come from a man aged 50 to 69 who received an inactivated influenza vaccine.

The table lists this clonotype with a few counts. The chain couples TRBV5-1 to TRBJ1-5; D remains ambiguous. The ends were cut back, 0 bases at V and 3 bases at J, with 10 bases in the middle. Germline V CDR1 and CDR2: SGHRS, YFSETQ. The CDR3 covers 15 residues. The chain's CDR3 is CASSLAGSANQPQHF. As DNA, the CDR3 is TGCGCCAGCAGCTTGGCCGGCTCAGCCAATCAGCCCCAGCATTTT.

The V and J genes are TRBV20-1 and TRBJ2-1; TRBD2 matches at 14 bases. With V trimmed by 5 bases and J by 7 bases, 4 bases remained unmatched. This CDR3 has 14 residues. Per germline, CDR1 DFQATT and CDR2 SNEGSKA (reference sequence). The CDR3 region has the DNA TGCAGTGCTGTGACTAGCGGGAGGGGTAATGAGCAGTTCTTC. This translates into CSAVTSGRGNEQFF.

This clonotype was observed a handful of times. The chain recombines TRBV20-1 with TRBJ1-1; D is undetermined. CDR3 length: 11 residues. V lost 3 bases to trimming and J lost 6 bases, with 8 bases between them. The germline gives CDR1 DFQATT, CDR2 SNEGSKA (reference sequence). The CDR3 loop is CSASRGPEAFF. In nucleotides, the CDR3 is TGCAGTGCTAGCCGGGGTCCTGAAGCTTTCTTT.

There are a few counts of this clonotype. This chain joins TRBV7-3 and TRBJ1-2; 10 bases fit TRBD1. The germline V gene encodes CDR1 SGHTA and CDR2 FQGTGA. With 5 bases clipped from V and 4 bases from J, the junction kept 7 bases outside the gene matches. The CDR3 totals 15 residues. The CDR3 sequence is CASSTGQGDVYGYTF. CDR3 bases: TGTGCCAGCAGCACCGGACAGGGGGATGTCTATGGCTACACCTTC.

The rearrangement uses TRBV6-2 or TRBV6-3 and TRBJ2-2; D may be TRBD2 (7 bases). From germline, CDR1 is MNHEY and CDR2 SVGEGT. This CDR3 contains 17 residues. The V end lost 1 base, the J end lost 6 bases, and 18 bases lay between the germline ends. CDR3 protein: CASSYFGSGGLPGELFF. In nucleotides, the CDR3 is TGTGCCAGCAGTTACTTCGGGTCGGGGGGCCTGCCCGGGGAGCTGTTTTTT.

The sample holds a few counts of this clonotype. V gene TRBV9 combines with J gene TRBJ2-1; TRBD1 or TRBD2 may be the D gene (6 bases each). Germline-derived CDR1 and CDR2 are SGDLS and YYNGEE. This CDR3 region has 13 residues. V lost 0 bases, J lost 10 bases, and 11 bases lay in between. The CDR3 DNA sequence: TGTGCCAGCAGCGTAGAGGGGGGACTGGAGCAGTTCTTC. Amino acid sequence: CASSVEGGLEQFF.

Only a few counts were recorded for this clonotype. V and J are TRBV20-1 and TRBJ2-3; TRBD2 might be the D (5 bases). Germline loops: CDR1 DFQATT, CDR2 SNEGSKA (reference sequence). V was clipped by 6 bases and J by 3 bases, with 16 bases between them. The CDR3 totals 14 residues. CDR3: CSAHQPSGTDTQYF. The CDR3 coding sequence is TGCAGTGCACATCAACCCTCGGGGACAGATACGCAGTATTTT.

The chain recombines TRBV5-1 with TRBJ1-2, with a weak D call TRBD1 (5 bases). This CDR3 is 14 amino acids long. CDR1 and CDR2 from the germline V gene are SGHRS and YFSETQ. The V and J ends lost 0 bases and 3 bases respectively, with 9 bases between them. CDR3 sequence: CASSLAGTDYGYTF. DNA of the CDR3: TGCGCCAGCAGCTTGGCGGGGACGGACTATGGCTACACCTTC.

The chain is built from TRBV12-3 or TRBV12-4 and TRBJ2-4; 9 bases fit TRBD1. Unmatched junction bases numbered 9, after V lost 6 bases and J lost 15 bases. This CDR3 has 12 amino acids. The DNA for the CDR3 is TGTGCCAGCAGACAGCTGGGACAGGGAGCGTACTTC. It yields the protein CASRQLGQGAYF.

V is TRBV6-1 and J is TRBJ1-1; D is undetermined. The CDR3 has 14 residues. CDR1 is MNHNS, CDR2 SASEGT, per germline. The V and J ends lost 7 bases and 0 bases respectively, with 12 bases between them. As DNA, the CDR3 is TGTGCCAGCACTGGGTATGGATTGAACACTGAAGCTTTCTTT. Translation: CASTGYGLNTEAFF.

This clonotype was seen more than once but under ten times. The chain has TRBV4-1 and TRBJ2-7, with no clear D. The germline V gene encodes CDR1 MGHRA and CDR2 YSYEKL. The V gene lost 0 bases and the J gene lost 6 bases, with 15 bases spanning the gap. CDR3 length: 15 amino acids. CDR3 amino acids: CASSQDAGGVREQYF. DNA of the CDR3: TGCGCCAGCAGCCAAGACGCCGGTGGGGTACGCGAGCAGTACTTC.

This clonotype occurred a few times. The chain is built from TRBV10-3 and TRBJ2-5; 10 nucleotides line up with TRBD2. Germline V lookup: CDR1 ENHRY, CDR2 SYGVKD. The CDR3 runs 17 residues. Trimming cost V 4 bases and J 2 bases; bases outside gene matches: 10. CDR3 loop: CAISVTSGALVQETQYF. DNA for the CDR3: TGTGCCATCAGTGTTACTAGCGGGGCCCTGGTACAAGAGACCCAGTACTTC.

The chain couples TRBV6-2 or TRBV6-3 to TRBJ2-3; 9 bases match TRBD2. Losses at the gene ends were 4 bases for V and 8 bases for J; bases not matched to a gene: 13. The germline V gene has CDR1 MNHEY and CDR2 SVGEGT. The CDR3 contains 16 residues. Written as DNA, the CDR3 is TGTGCCAGCAGTTTCAGAGCGGGAGGTATCATAGTTACGCAGTATTTT. Amino acids: CASSFRAGGIIVTQYF.

The rearrangement links TRBV11-2 to TRBJ2-1; 9 bases fit TRBD2. Germline trimming cut 0 bases from V and 8 bases from J; bases unmatched to any gene: 5. Germline CDR1 is SGHAT and CDR2 is FQNNGV. This CDR3 spans 15 amino acids. The CDR3 loop is CASSLDLAGYHEQFF. The CDR3 DNA is TGTGCCAGCAGCTTAGATCTAGCGGGGTACCATGAGCAGTTCTTC.

This chain connects TRBV12-3 or TRBV12-4 to TRBJ2-3; the D is unclear. Trimming took off 1 base at V and 9 bases at J, with 11 bases between the two ends. The CDR3 is 13 amino acids. Written as DNA, the CDR3 is TGTGCCAGCAGTTTAGTCGGTCCCCCAACGCAGTATTTT. As protein: CASSLVGPPTQYF.

This clonotype was observed a few times. CDR3 nucleotide sequence: TGTGCCAGCAGCCCGAAGGGTTCCACCGGGGAGCTGTTTTTT. Its protein product is CASSPKGSTGELFF. V gene TRBV7-3 combines with J gene TRBJ2-2; no firm D call. The CDR3 has 14 amino acids. Germline loops: CDR1 SGHTA, CDR2 FQGTGA. V lost 5 bases and J lost 4, with 11 bases in between.

This clonotype was observed a few times. The CDR3 is CASISAGTVDTGELFF. In DNA form, the CDR3 reads TGTGCCAGCATCTCCGCCGGGACAGTGGACACCGGGGAGCTGTTTTTT. The chain links TRBV6-2 or TRBV6-3 to TRBJ2-2; 7 bases map to TRBD1. The germline CDR1 and CDR2 sequences are MNHEY and SVGEGT. The trim removed 7 bases at V and 3 bases at J, leaving 11 bases unmatched. This CDR3 has 16 amino acids.

This clonotype was found many times. The chain combines TRBV12-3 or TRBV12-4 with TRBJ2-3; no firm D call. The CDR3 runs 13 residues. V was shortened by 2 bases and J by 5 bases, with 8 bases between the two germline ends. CDR3 residues: CASSLLTEDTQYF. The CDR3 nucleotides read TGTGCCAGCAGTTTACTCACGGAAGATACGCAGTATTTT.

This chain uses TRBV6-5 with TRBJ2-3; TRBD2 aligns across 10 bases. V shed 6 bases and J 9 bases; nucleotides not matched to a gene: 18. CDR3 length: 17 amino acids. Germline V gene sequence: CDR1 MNHEY, CDR2 SVGAGI. This chain's CDR3 is CASSYALAGANRVTQYF. DNA for the CDR3: TGTGCCAGCAGCTACGCCCTAGCGGGAGCGAACAGGGTAACGCAGTATTTT.

The V and J genes are TRBV6-5 and TRBJ1-5; D is undetermined. CDR3 length: 14 amino acids. Per the germline V gene, CDR1 is MNHEY and CDR2 is SVGAGI. The V end was cut by 0 bases, the J end by 6 bases, with 9 bases between. CDR3 nucleotides: TGTGCCAGCAGTTACTCGAATGGGTTTCAGCCCCAGCATTTT. It translates to CASSYSNGFQPQHF.